This is a list of T cell receptor beta chains from one sample in a study of human T cells and chemical hapten exposure. TCRdb recomputed calls from the RACE reads with MiXCR, one row per CDR3 protein. The table has 100,000 to 150,000 distinct CDR3 sequences, roughly 13% seen once. The material sequenced was whole blood, taken in connection with sensitization to the hapten diphenylcyclopropenone (DPC). Receptors were obtained from a man between 18 and 29 years old with alopecia areata. Some clones in this sample may be carry-over from other donors' samples. Both conserved end residues are part of each CDR3. A D gene is named only where the DNA matches it firmly. A row's size may be missing; if present it is once, few, many or a size class.

J | D | V | size | DNA | CDR3
TRBJ2-5 | NA | TRBV5-6 | few | TGTGCCAGCAGGGGCCTGGGTGCCCCTGGGGAGACCCAGTACTTC | CASRGLGAPGETQYF
TRBJ2-3 | NA | TRBV12-5 | few | TGTGCTAGTGGTTTGTCACGAATCCCGATCCCCACAGATACGCAGTATTTT | CASGLSRIPIPTDTQYF
TRBJ2-5 | TRBD1 | TRBV19 | few | TGTGCCAGTAGTATGATAACAGGGGGCGCGGAGACCCAGTACTTC | CASSMITGGAETQYF
TRBJ2-3 | TRBD2 | TRBV7-9 | few | TGTGCCAGCAGCTTCACTAGCGGGGGGGCTTCAAGCACAGATACGCAGTATTTT | CASSFTSGGASSTDTQYF
TRBJ2-5 | TRBD2 | TRBV6-5 | NA | TGTGCCAGCAGTTATATCTTAGCGGGGGTTGGGGAGACCCAGTACTTC | CASSYILAGVGETQYF
TRBJ1-5 | TRBD1 | TRBV7-9 | few | TGTGCCAGCAGCGAATGGACAGGAAATCAGCCCCAGCATTTT | CASSEWTGNQPQHF
TRBJ2-3 | NA | TRBV4-2 | few | TGTGCCAGCAGCCAAGGATTCACAGATACGCAGTATTTT | CASSQGFTDTQYF
TRBJ1-6 | NA | TRBV11-2 | many | TGTGCCAGCAGCTTAGGACAGGCTCGGTCACCCCTCCACTTT | CASSLGQARSPLHF
TRBJ2-1 | TRBD2 | TRBV11-3 | few | TGTGCCAGCAGCTTAGCCAGGACTAGCGGGGGCCCGAGCTCCTACAATGAGCAGTTCTTC | CASSLARTSGGPSSYNEQFF
TRBJ2-7 | TRBD2 | TRBV4-3 | NA | TGCGCCAGCAGCCAAGACGTAGCGGGGGGAACCTACGAGCAGTACTTC | CASSQDVAGGTYEQYF
TRBJ1-5 | NA | TRBV19 | few | TGTGCCAGTAAGCCGGGGGCTGGGAGCAATCAGCCCCAGCATTTT | CASKPGAGSNQPQHF
TRBJ1-6 | NA | TRBV7-8 | NA | TGTGCCAGCAGCTTAGTTCGGGCCTCCAGGGATTCACCCCTCCACTTT | CASSLVRASRDSPLHF
TRBJ1-5 | NA | TRBV19 | many | TGTGCCAGTAAAAGTCACCGGGACCGCAATCAGCCCCAGCATTTT | CASKSHRDRNQPQHF
TRBJ1-5 | NA | TRBV6-5 | few | TGTGCCAGCAGTCTGGACGGGGTTGGGGCGCCCCAGCATTTT | CASSLDGVGAPQHF
TRBJ1-4 | NA | TRBV20-1 | few | TGCAGTGCTAGAGGGGCACCACCGGGAGAAAAACTGTTTTTT | CSARGAPPGEKLFF
TRBJ1-1 | TRBD1 | TRBV9 | few | TGTGCCAGCGCCCGACAGGGGAACACTGAAGCTTTCTTT | CASARQGNTEAFF
TRBJ2-7 | NA | TRBV19 | NA | TGTGCCAGTAGCCTAGACAGTCTCTCCTACGAGCAGTACTTC | CASSLDSLSYEQYF
TRBJ2-5 | NA | TRBV5-4 | few | TGTGCCAGCAGCTTGGTGGGGGACCAAGAGACCCAGTACTTC | CASSLVGDQETQYF
TRBJ2-1 | TRBD1 | TRBV4-3 | many | TGCGCCAGCAGCCTACTACCTGACAGGGCCAATGAGCAGTTCTTC | CASSLLPDRANEQFF
TRBJ1-5 | NA | TRBV18 | NA | TGTGCCAGCTCAAACAGTACCGTTTGGCCCCAGCATTTT | CASSNSTVWPQHF
TRBJ1-1 | NA | TRBV6-6 | few | TGTGCCAGCAGTTACTCGATAGATGAAGCTTTCTTT | CASSYSIDEAFF
TRBJ2-5 | TRBD2 | TRBV7-2 | few | TGTGCCAGCAGCTTTGAACTAGCGGTAGAGACCCAGTACTTC | CASSFELAVETQYF
TRBJ1-1 | NA | TRBV29-1 | NA | TGCAGCGAAATAAGTCGGGGGCGAGAGGCTTTCTTT | CSEISRGREAFF
TRBJ2-2 | TRBD2 | TRBV3-1 | few | TGTGCCAGCAGCCAGCTAGCGGTAACGAACACCGGGGAGCTGTTTTTT | CASSQLAVTNTGELFF
TRBJ1-5 | TRBD1 | TRBV5-5 | few | TGTGCCAGCAGCATTGCAGGGGGTAGTAGCAATCAGCCCCAGCATTTT | CASSIAGGSSNQPQHF
TRBJ2-7 | TRBD1 | TRBV5-1 | NA | TGCGCCAGCAGGCCGGGACAGGGGGCCCCCTCCTACGAGCAGTACTTC | CASRPGQGAPSYEQYF
TRBJ2-3 | NA | TRBV24-1 | many | TGTGCCACCAGTGATTTACCGATCGGCTCTACGCAGTATTTT | CATSDLPIGSTQYF
TRBJ1-1 | TRBD1 | TRBV5-6 | few | TGTGCCAGCAGCTACTTGCGGACAGGGGCTAGGGCTGAAGCTTTCTTT | CASSYLRTGARAEAFF
TRBJ1-1 | NA | TRBV10-1 | few | TGCGCCAGCAGTGAAGGGCAACCCGGGGGGGCTTTCTTT | CASSEGQPGGAFF
TRBJ1-5 | TRBD1 | TRBV4-3 | few | TGCGCCAGCAGCCAAGACAGGGACAGGGGGCCCCAGCATTTT | CASSQDRDRGPQHF
TRBJ2-1 | NA | TRBV27 | few | TGTGCCAGCAGTTGGGACATGAGCTCCTACAATGAGCAGTTCTTC | CASSWDMSSYNEQFF
TRBJ1-1 | NA | TRBV2 | NA | TGTGCCAGCAGTCCAAGCCACGGCTACCTGGAAGCTTTCTTT | CASSPSHGYLEAFF
TRBJ2-7 | NA | TRBV28 | few | TGTGCCAGCAGTTACAGGGGGAGGGGCTACGAGCAGTACTTC | CASSYRGRGYEQYF
TRBJ1-1 | NA | TRBV10-3 | few | TGTGCCATCAGTGAGACTGGGGATGGGACTGAAGCTTTCTTT | CAISETGDGTEAFF
TRBJ1-1 | NA | TRBV7-3 | few | TGTGCCAGCAGCTTAACCCAGAGTACTGAAGCTTTCTTT | CASSLTQSTEAFF
TRBJ2-7 | TRBD1 | TRBV29-1 | NA | TGCAGCGCCGGACAGGACGGGACCTACGAGCAGTACTTC | CSAGQDGTYEQYF
TRBJ2-5 | NA | TRBV4-3 | few | TGCGCCAGCAGCCAAGACCGGACAGTGTATGAGACCCAGTACTTC | CASSQDRTVYETQYF
TRBJ2-2 | NA | TRBV6-6 | NA | TGTGCCAGCAGCTACGAGCAGGGGACGAACACCGGGGAGCTGTTTTTT | CASSYEQGTNTGELFF